The sequence of this T cell receptor (beta chain) was determined in a study of cytomegalovirus exposure and HLA in healthy donors. 60 Vbeta and 13 Jbeta primers were used in PCR. Clones were sequenced by immunoSEQ multiplex PCR, and TCRdb holds only the in-frame ones, with some missing. The sample consists of 150,000 to 200,000 clones, roughly four fifths of them appearing once. Sequencing was done on a sample of PBMCs. The clonotype originates from a woman aged 18 to 35 in good health and CMV-seronegative.

The CDR3 DNA reads TGTGCCAGCAGAACGGGGGACTTTTTCTCAAACACCATATATTTT. Translation: CASRTGDFFSNTIYF. The rearrangement links TRBV6-5 to TRBJ1-3; possibly TRBD1 for D (5 bases). The V end lost 6 bases, the J end lost 6 bases, and 18 bases lay between the germline ends. CDR1 and CDR2 (germline): MNHEY, SVGAGI. The CDR3 extends over 15 amino acids.